This record looks at one T cell receptor (beta chain) sequence and its context. This entry belongs to a study of T cell responses to AZD1222 COVID-19 vaccine. Generated by immunoSEQ multiplex PCR, the TCRdb table keeps only in-frame clones and is missing some. The sample contains around 160,000 clones, 89% of which appear only once. The CDR3 has 13 amino acids. V was cut by 4 bases and J by 8 bases, with 14 bases left in between. The chain couples TRBV12-3 or TRBV12-4 to TRBJ1-2; no clear D. Here the sequenced sample was peripheral blood, taken on day 0 of AZD1222 vaccination. This clonotype originated in an adult in good health. The CDR3 here is CASSSSGVWGYTF. CDR3 sequence (DNA): TGTGCCAGCAGTTCTTCAGGAGTATGGGGCTACACCTTC.